The 18 T cell receptor beta chains below were found in one sample sequenced in a study of post-analysis software for immune sequencing data. Overall study results and limits: Patients used several TRBV segments, including TRBV5-6, TRBV5-1 and TRBV20-1, more often than controls.

TCR beta libraries were prepared from cDNA with unique molecular identifiers. TCRdb redid the calling of the PCR reads with MiXCR, one entry per CDR3 protein. The sample includes roughly 670,000 distinct CDR3 sequences, approximately 60% of them seen just once. Which antigens these TCRs recognize remains unknown. The sequenced material came from blood. The source is a girl aged 2 to 10 with multiple sclerosis.

This clonotype was observed a few times. The rearrangement joins TRBV5-1 to TRBJ1-4; 7 bases agree with TRBD1. This CDR3 has 15 residues. Trimming at V came to 0 bases and at J to 5 bases, leaving 4 bases not matched to a gene. Germline V lookup: CDR1 SGHRS, CDR2 YFSETQ. The CDR3 spells CASSLGTGPNEKLFF. The CDR3 DNA follows: TGCGCCAGCAGCTTGGGGACAGGACCCAATGAAAAACTGTTTTTT.

This clonotype appeared a single time. The chain links TRBV12-3 or TRBV12-4 to TRBJ1-2, with unresolved D. This CDR3 comprises 12 residues. V lost 6 bases and J lost 3, with 8 bases in between. DNA for the CDR3: TGTGCCAGCAGCGGACGGTACTATGGCTACACCTTC. This codes for CASSGRYYGYTF.

This clonotype was detected only a few times. The V and J genes are TRBV7-2 and TRBJ2-3; tentatively, D is TRBD2 (6 bases). From germline, CDR1 is SGHTA and CDR2 FQGNSA. Deletions cut 2 bases from V and 1 base from J, with 10 bases between. This CDR3 comprises 15 residues. CDR3 sequence (DNA): TGTGCCAGCAGCTTAAATGGCGGGGGCACAGATACGCAGTATTTT. Translation: CASSLNGGGTDTQYF.

The chain carries TRBV20-1 and TRBJ2-5, with D uncertain. The CDR3 is 13 residues long. The germline V and J ends were trimmed by 5 bases and 0 bases, with 10 bases remaining between them. Germline loops: CDR1 DFQATT, CDR2 SNEGSKA (reference sequence). CDR3 residues: CSAPTPYQETQYF. CDR3 DNA sequence: TGCAGTGCTCCGACACCGTACCAAGAGACCCAGTACTTC.

The J gene is TRBJ1-1, the V gene TRBV12-3 or TRBV12-4; D gene ambiguous. V dropped 7 bases and J dropped 4 bases, with 16 bases sitting between them. The CDR3 has 14 residues. The DNA for the CDR3 is TGTGCCAGCAACCCCCAGTCGCGGGGCACTGAAGCTTTCTTT. Protein product: CASNPQSRGTEAFF.

CDR3 sequence: CASSHQGGRQFF. The CDR3 bases are TGTGCCAGCAGCCACCAAGGCGGGAGGCAGTTCTTC. The chain employs TRBV12-3 or TRBV12-4 and TRBJ2-1; 7 bases line up with TRBD2. The CDR3 extends over 12 amino acids. V shed 6 bases, J shed 12 bases, and the junction held 8 bases outside the gene matches.

V and J are TRBV6-5 and TRBJ1-4; no definite D call. Trimming cost V 7 bases and J 7 bases, with 22 bases left between them. Germline lookup yields CDR1 MNHEY and CDR2 SVGAGI. The CDR3 consists of 16 residues. The CDR3 DNA reads TGTGCCAGCACCGACCCCGGATCCGGAAACACTGAAAAACTGTTTTTT. Translated, it gives CASTDPGSGNTEKLFF.

V usage is TRBV12-3 or TRBV12-4 and J usage is TRBJ2-1; a weak D match, TRBD2 (6 bases). The V end lost 6 bases, the J end lost 6 bases, and 12 bases lay between the germline ends. This CDR3 comprises 13 residues. CDR3 nucleotide sequence: TGTGCCAGCAGCCGCGGGAAGGGCAATGAGCAGTTCTTC. Protein: CASSRGKGNEQFF.

The chain uses TRBV12-3 or TRBV12-4 and TRBJ1-2, with D unclear. The CDR3 length is 18 residues. The V gene lost 3 bases and the J gene lost 0 bases, with 20 bases spanning the gap. The CDR3 is CASSFSKAERGANYGYTF. CDR3 nucleotide sequence: TGTGCCAGCAGTTTTAGTAAGGCAGAACGAGGCGCTAACTATGGCTACACCTTC.

The rearrangement links TRBV20-1 to TRBJ2-5, with D hard to call. The CDR3 runs to 13 residues. Trimming left V 1 base short and J 3 bases short, with 9 bases between. Germline values: CDR1 DFQATT, CDR2 SNEGSKA (reference sequence). The CDR3, as DNA: TGCAGTGCTAGAGTCACTATTAAAGAGACCCAGTACTTC. It codes for CSARVTIKETQYF.

This clonotype has just a few counts. The chain has TRBV10-3 and TRBJ2-5; 11 nucleotides match TRBD1. Trimming removed 4 bases from V and 5 bases from J; junction bases left unmatched: 3. CDR1 and CDR2 from the germline V gene are ENHRY and SYGVKD. The CDR3 consists of 14 residues. The CDR3 DNA reads as TGTGCCATCAGTGGGGACAGGGGGAAGGAGACCCAGTACTTC. As protein: CAISGDRGKETQYF.

The chain joins TRBV20-1 to TRBJ2-3; 9 bases agree with TRBD2. Germline CDR1 DFQATT, CDR2 SNEGSKA (reference sequence). J was trimmed by 4 bases and V by 5 bases; bases with no gene match: 16. The CDR3 spans 17 residues. CDR3 sequence: CSAEGAGIAGAADTQYF. The DNA for the CDR3 is TGCAGTGCTGAGGGGGCGGGGATAGCGGGAGCTGCAGATACGCAGTATTTT.

The chain carries TRBV29-1 and TRBJ2-5; TRBD1 agrees at 7 bases. CDR3 length: 13 amino acids. The V and J ends lost 6 bases and 0 bases, in that order; junction bases with no gene match: 4. Germline values: CDR1 SQVTM, CDR2 ANQGSEA. CDR3 amino acids: CSVRGGYQETQYF. DNA for the CDR3: TGCAGCGTCAGAGGGGGCTACCAAGAGACCCAGTACTTC. Complete variable domain (other parts from reference TRBV29-1 and TRBJ2-5): SAVISQKPSRDICQRGTSLTIQCQVDSQVTMMFWYRQQPGQSLTLIATANQGSEATYESGFVIDKFPISRPNLTFSTLTVSNMSPEDSSIYLCSVRGGYQETQYFGPGTRLLVL.

This clonotype was seen a few times. The chain couples TRBV29-1 to TRBJ2-7, with D uncertain. V lost 4 bases to trimming and J lost 0 bases, with 10 bases between them. Germline V gene data show CDR1 as SQVTM and CDR2 as ANQGSEA. This CDR3 comprises 13 residues. The CDR3, as DNA: TGCAGCGTTGTGGAGTCCCCCTCCTACGAGCAGTACTTC. Protein product: CSVVESPSYEQYF.

In DNA, the CDR3 is TGTGCCAGCACCTTTGACAGCTCTGGGGCCAACGTCCTGACTTTC. It translates to CASTFDSSGANVLTF. This chain connects TRBV2 to TRBJ2-6; a weak D match, TRBD1 (5 bases). This CDR3 is 15 amino acids long. V was pared by 7 bases and J by 0 bases, with 10 bases between. Germline V gene sequence: CDR1 SNHLY, CDR2 FYNNEI.

This rearrangement joins TRBV6-5 to TRBJ2-1; 9 bases are shared with TRBD2. The CDR3 totals 16 residues. V lost 0 bases to trimming and J lost 6 bases; unmatched junction nucleotides: 6. In germline, CDR1 is MNHEY, CDR2 SVGAGI. CDR3 DNA sequence: TGTGCCAGCAGTTACTCGAAACGCGGGGGGGCCAATGAGCAGTTCTTC. Residues: CASSYSKRGGANEQFF.

This clonotype showed up just a few times. This CDR3 reads CASSTVDGQETQYF. The CDR3, as DNA: TGCGCCAGCAGCACGGTGGACGGCCAAGAGACCCAGTACTTC. The chain employs TRBV10-2 and TRBJ2-5; no clear D gene. Trimming removed 6 bases at V and 1 base at J, with 12 bases between. This CDR3 contains 14 residues. CDR1 and CDR2 from the germline V gene are WSHSY and SAAADI.

The genes are TRBV20-1 and TRBJ2-1; TRBD2 aligns across 7 bases. The germline V gene encodes CDR1 DFQATT and CDR2 SNEGSKA (reference sequence). J gave up 5 bases and V 6 bases, and 10 bases lay outside the gene matches. The CDR3 has 14 residues. In DNA, the CDR3 is TGCAGTGCCCTAAGAGCGGGGACGAACAATGAGCAGTTCTTC. It codes for CSALRAGTNNEQFF.